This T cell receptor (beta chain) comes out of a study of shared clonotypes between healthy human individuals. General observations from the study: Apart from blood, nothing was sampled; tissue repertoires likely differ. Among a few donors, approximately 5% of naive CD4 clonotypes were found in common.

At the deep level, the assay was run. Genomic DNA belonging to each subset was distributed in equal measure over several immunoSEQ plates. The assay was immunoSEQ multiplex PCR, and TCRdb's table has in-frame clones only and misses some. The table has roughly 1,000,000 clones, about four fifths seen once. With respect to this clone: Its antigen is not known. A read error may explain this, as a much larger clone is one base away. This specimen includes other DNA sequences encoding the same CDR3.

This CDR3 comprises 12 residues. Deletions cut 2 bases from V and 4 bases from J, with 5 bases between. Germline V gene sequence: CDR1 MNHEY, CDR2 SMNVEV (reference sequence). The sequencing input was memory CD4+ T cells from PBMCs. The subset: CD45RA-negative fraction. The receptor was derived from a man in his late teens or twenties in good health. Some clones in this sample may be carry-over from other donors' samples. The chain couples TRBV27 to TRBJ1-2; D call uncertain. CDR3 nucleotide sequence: TGTGCCAGCAGTTTACGGGGCTATGGCTACACCTTC. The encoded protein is CASSLRGYGYTF.